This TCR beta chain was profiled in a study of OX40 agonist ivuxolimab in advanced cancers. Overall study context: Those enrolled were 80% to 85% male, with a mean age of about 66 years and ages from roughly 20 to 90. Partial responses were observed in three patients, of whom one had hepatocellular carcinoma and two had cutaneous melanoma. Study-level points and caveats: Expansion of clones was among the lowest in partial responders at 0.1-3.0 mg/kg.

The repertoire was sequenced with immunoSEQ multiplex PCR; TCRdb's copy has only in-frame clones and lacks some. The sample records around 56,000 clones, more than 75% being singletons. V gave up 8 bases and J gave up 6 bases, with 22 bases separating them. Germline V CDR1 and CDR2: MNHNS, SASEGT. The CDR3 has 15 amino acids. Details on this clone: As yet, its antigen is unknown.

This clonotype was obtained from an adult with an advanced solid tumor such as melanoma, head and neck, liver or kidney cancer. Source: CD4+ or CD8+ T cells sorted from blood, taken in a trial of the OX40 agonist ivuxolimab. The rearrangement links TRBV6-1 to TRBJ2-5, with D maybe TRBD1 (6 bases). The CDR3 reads CASRSREGGGQTQYF. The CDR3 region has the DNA TGTGCCAGCCGATCCAGGGAAGGGGGTGGTCAGACCCAGTACTTC.